The next 4 T cell receptor beta chains were all read from a single sample in a study of CD8 T cells in Susac syndrome. About 0.5 to 1 ug RNA was reverse transcribed with random hexamers. One entry per CDR3 protein, called by TCRdb with MiXCR from the immunoSEQ multiplex PCR reads. The sample contains under 300,000 distinct CDR3 sequences, about 96% of which appear only once. The specimen was CD4+ T cells from PBMCs. The receptors derive from a human donor with Susac syndrome.

V and J are TRBV30 and TRBJ1-1; maybe TRBD1 (6 bases). The CDR3 has 13 amino acids. Trimming removed 5 bases at V and 2 bases at J, with 12 bases between. Looked up from germline, CDR1 is GTSNPN and CDR2 is SVGIG (reference sequence). The CDR3 DNA reads as TGTGCCTGGGGGAAACAGGGTAACACTGAAGCTTTCTTT. Its translation: CAWGKQGNTEAFF. The full variable domain, rest sourced from reference TRBV30 and TRBJ1-1, is SQTIHQWPATLVQPVGSPLSLECTVEGTSNPNLYWYRQAAGRGLQLLFYSVGIGQISSEVPQNLSASRPQDRQFILSSKKLLLSDSGFYLCAWGKQGNTEAFFGQGTRLTVV.

The gene calls are TRBV25-1 and TRBJ2-3; D perhaps matches TRBD1 (5 bases). CDR3 length: 15 amino acids. The V end lost 3 bases, the J end lost 0 bases, and 10 bases lay between the germline ends. Germline CDR1 and CDR2: MGHDK and SYGVNS. In nucleotides, the CDR3 is TGTGCCAGCAGTGACGAACAGGACAGCACAGATACGCAGTATTTT. Translated, it gives CASSDEQDSTDTQYF.

The chain joins TRBV20-1 to TRBJ2-1; no clear D. The V end was cut by 3 bases, the J end by 3 bases, with 15 bases between. CDR1 is DFQATT, CDR2 SNEGSKA, per germline (reference sequence). The CDR3 has 15 residues. CDR3 DNA sequence: TGCAGTGCTAGCTGGGTTGCAGACCTCTACAATGAGCAGTTCTTC. It specifies CSASWVADLYNEQFF.

This clonotype was detected only a few times. This sequence joins TRBV28 and TRBJ1-2; D unclear. The CDR3 sequence is 12 residues long. V dropped 8 bases and J dropped 2 bases, with 9 bases sitting between them. Germline V lookup: CDR1 MDHEN, CDR2 SYDVKM. Written as DNA, the CDR3 is TGTGCCAGCTCCTCCGGGAACTATGGCTACACCTTC. It codes for CASSSGNYGYTF.